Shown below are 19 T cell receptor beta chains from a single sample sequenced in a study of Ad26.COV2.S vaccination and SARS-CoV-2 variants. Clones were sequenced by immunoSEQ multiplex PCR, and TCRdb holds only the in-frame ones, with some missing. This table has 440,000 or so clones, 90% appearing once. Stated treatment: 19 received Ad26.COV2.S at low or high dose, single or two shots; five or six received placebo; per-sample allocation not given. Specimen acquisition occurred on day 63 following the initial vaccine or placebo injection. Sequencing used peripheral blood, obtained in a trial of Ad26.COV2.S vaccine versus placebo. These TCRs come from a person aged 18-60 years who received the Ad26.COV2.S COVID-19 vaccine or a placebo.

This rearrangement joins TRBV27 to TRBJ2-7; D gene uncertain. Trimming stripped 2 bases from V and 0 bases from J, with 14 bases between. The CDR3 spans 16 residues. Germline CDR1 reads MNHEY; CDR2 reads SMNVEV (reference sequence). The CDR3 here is CASSLASEQVSYEQYF. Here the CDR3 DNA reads TGTGCCAGCAGTTTAGCGTCTGAGCAGGTCTCCTACGAGCAGTACTTC.

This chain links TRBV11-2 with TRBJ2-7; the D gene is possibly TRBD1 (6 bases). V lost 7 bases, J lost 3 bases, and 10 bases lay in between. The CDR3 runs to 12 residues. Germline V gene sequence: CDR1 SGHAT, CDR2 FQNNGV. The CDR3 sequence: CASTWTVYEQYF. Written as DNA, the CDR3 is TGTGCCAGCACCTGGACAGTCTACGAGCAGTACTTC.

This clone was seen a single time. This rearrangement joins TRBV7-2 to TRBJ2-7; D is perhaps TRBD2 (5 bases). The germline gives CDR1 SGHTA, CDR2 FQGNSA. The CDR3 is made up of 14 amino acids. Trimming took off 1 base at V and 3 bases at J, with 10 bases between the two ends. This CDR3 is CASSLGAEVYEQYF. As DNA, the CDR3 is TGTGCCAGCAGCTTAGGGGCGGAGGTCTACGAGCAGTACTTC.

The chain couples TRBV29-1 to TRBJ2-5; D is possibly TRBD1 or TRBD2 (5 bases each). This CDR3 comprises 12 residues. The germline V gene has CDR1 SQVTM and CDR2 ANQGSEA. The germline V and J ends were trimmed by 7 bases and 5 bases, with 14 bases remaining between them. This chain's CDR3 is CSASQGVETQYF. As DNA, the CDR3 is TGCAGCGCATCCCAGGGAGTTGAGACCCAGTACTTC.

The CDR3 here is CASSSILRADTQYF. CDR3 in DNA: TGTGCCAGTAGTAGTATATTGCGGGCAGATACGCAGTATTTT. The chain has TRBV19 and TRBJ2-3; perhaps TRBD2 as D (5 bases). Germline lookup yields CDR1 LNHDA and CDR2 SQIVND (reference sequence). The CDR3 runs to 14 residues. Trimming pared 4 bases from V and 4 bases from J, leaving 12 bases between.

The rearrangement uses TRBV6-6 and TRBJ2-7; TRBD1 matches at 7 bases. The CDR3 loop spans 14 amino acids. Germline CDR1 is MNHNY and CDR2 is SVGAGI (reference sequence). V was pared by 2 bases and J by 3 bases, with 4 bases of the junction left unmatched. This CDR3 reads CASSYPGQLYEQYF. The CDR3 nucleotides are TGTGCCAGCAGTTACCCGGGACAGCTCTACGAGCAGTACTTC.

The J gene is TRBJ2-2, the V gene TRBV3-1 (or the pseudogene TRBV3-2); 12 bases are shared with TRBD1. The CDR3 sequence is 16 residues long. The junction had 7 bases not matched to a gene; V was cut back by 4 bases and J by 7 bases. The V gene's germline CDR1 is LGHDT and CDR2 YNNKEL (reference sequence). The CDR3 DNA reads TGTGCCAGCAGCCCATGGGGACAGGGGGCGGTCGGGGAGCTGTTTTTT. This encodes CASSPWGQGAVGELFF.

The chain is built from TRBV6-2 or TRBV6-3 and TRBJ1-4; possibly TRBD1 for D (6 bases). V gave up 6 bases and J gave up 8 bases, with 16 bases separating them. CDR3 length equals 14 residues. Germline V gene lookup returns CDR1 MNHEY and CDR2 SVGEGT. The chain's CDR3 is CASSLQGNREKLFF. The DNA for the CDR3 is TGTGCCAGCAGCCTTCAGGGGAATCGAGAAAAACTGTTTTTT.

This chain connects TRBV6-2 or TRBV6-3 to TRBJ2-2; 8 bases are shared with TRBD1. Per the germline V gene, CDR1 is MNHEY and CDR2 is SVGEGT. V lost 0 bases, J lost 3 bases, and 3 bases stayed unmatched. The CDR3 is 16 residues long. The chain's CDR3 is CASSYSAGGDTGELFF. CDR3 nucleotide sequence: TGTGCCAGCAGTTACTCGGCAGGGGGCGACACCGGGGAGCTGTTTTTT.

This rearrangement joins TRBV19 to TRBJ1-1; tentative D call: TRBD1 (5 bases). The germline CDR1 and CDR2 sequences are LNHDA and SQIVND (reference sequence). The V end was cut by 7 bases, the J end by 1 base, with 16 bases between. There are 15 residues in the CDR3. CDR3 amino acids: CASTPGALPNTEAFF. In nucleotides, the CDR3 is TGTGCCAGTACCCCTGGGGCCCTTCCGAACACTGAAGCTTTCTTT.

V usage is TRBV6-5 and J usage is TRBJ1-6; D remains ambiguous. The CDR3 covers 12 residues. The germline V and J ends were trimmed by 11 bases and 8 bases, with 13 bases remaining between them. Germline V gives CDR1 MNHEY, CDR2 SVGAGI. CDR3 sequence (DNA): TGTGCCTCCACCATTATTGATTCACCCCTCCACTTT. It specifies CASTIIDSPLHF.

CDR3 protein: CASSPGQTTDTQYF. As DNA, the CDR3 is TGTGCCAGCAGCCCCGGACAGACTACAGATACGCAGTATTTT. The V call is TRBV7-2, the J call TRBJ2-3, with a possible D match to TRBD1 (6 bases). The CDR3 is made up of 14 amino acids. Germline V gene sequence: CDR1 SGHTA, CDR2 FQGNSA. The V gene lost 5 bases and the J gene lost 3 bases, with 12 bases spanning the gap.

For the CDR3, the DNA is TGTGCCAGCTCAGAGGGAGGGACGTCTAGGCAGCCCCAGCATTTT. This encodes CASSEGGTSRQPQHF. The gene calls are TRBV18 and TRBJ1-5; TRBD1 might be the D (5 bases). V shed 5 bases and J shed 7 bases, with 18 bases lying between them. CDR1 is KGHSH and CDR2 is LQKENI in the germline V gene. The CDR3 totals 15 residues.

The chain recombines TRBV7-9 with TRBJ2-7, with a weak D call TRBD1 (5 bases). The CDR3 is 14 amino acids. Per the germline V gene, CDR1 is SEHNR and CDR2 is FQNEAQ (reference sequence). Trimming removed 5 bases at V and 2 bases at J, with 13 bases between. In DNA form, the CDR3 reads TGTGCCAGCAGCCAGTCTGACAGACCCTACGAGCAGTACTTC. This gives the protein CASSQSDRPYEQYF.

The DNA of the CDR3 is TGTGCCAGCAGCGCAACTAGCGGGAGGATTCACAATGAGCAGTTCTTC. Protein sequence: CASSATSGRIHNEQFF. The chain links TRBV9 to TRBJ2-1; 12 positions agree with TRBD2. The CDR3 has 16 amino acids. Germline V lookup: CDR1 SGDLS, CDR2 YYNGEE. Trimming at V came to 3 bases and at J to 5 bases, leaving 6 bases not matched to a gene.

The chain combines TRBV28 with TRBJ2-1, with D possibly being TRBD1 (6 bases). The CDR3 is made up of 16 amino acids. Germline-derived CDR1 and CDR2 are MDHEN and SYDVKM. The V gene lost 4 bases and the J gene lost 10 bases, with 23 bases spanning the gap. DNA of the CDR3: TGTGCCAGCAGTTCCATCCGGGACACGGGAAGAGGGGAGCAGTTCTTC. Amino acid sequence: CASSSIRDTGRGEQFF. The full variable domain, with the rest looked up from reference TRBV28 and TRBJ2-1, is DVKVTQSSRYLVKRTGEKVFLECVQDMDHENMFWYRQDPGLGLRLIYFSYDVKMKEKGDIPEGYSVSREKKERFSLILESASTNQTSMYLCASSSIRDTGRGEQFFGPGTRLTVL.

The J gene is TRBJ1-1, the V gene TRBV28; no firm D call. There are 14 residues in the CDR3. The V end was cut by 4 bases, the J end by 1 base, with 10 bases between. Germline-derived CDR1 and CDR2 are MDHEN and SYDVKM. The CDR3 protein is CASSSNLRNTEAFF. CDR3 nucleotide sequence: TGTGCCAGCAGTTCGAACCTCCGGAACACTGAAGCTTTCTTT. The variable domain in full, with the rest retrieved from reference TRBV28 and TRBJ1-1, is DVKVTQSSRYLVKRTGEKVFLECVQDMDHENMFWYRQDPGLGLRLIYFSYDVKMKEKGDIPEGYSVSREKKERFSLILESASTNQTSMYLCASSSNLRNTEAFFGQGTRLTVV.

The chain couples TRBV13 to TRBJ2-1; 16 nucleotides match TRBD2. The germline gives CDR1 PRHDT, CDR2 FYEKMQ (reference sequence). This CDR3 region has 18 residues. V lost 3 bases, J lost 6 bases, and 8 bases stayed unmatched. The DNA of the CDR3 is TGTGCCAGCAGCTTGCAGGGGGGGACTAGCGGGAGGGTCAATGAGCAGTTCTTC. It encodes CASSLQGGTSGRVNEQFF.

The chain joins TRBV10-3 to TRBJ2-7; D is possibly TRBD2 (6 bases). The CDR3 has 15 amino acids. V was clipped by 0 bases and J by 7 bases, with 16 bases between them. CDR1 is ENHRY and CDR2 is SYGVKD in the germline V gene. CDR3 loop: CAISESSRDLVEQYF. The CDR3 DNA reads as TGTGCCATCAGTGAGTCGTCCAGGGACTTAGTTGAGCAGTACTTC.